This is a list of T cell receptor beta chains from one sample in a study of monozygotic twins with inflammatory bowel disease. TCRdb reanalyzed the 5' RACE reads and collapses them to one entry per CDR3 protein, without DNA. Here the sample table reports fewer than 550,000 distinct CDR3 sequences. Sequenced input: blood. Receptor source: a human donor with ulcerative colitis or Crohn's disease, or a healthy co-twin of an affected twin (not recorded which). CDR3s include the opening cysteine and the closing phenylalanine or tryptophan. Each record gives: J gene, V gene, CDR3 protein.

TRBJ2-4 | TRBV7-2 | CASSQERGNIQYF
TRBJ1-4 | TRBV18 | CASSPRQGATNEKLFF
TRBJ2-3 | TRBV2 | CASSEMGLGGADTQYF
TRBJ2-6 | TRBV5-1 | CASSTLPGQGESGANVLTF
TRBJ1-1 | TRBV7-6 | CASSDTGVNEAFF
TRBJ2-1 | TRBV4-1 | CASSPGTGDEQFF
TRBJ2-1 | TRBV11-2 | CASSRGGVGNEQFF
TRBJ1-2 | TRBV5-1 | CASSLGYRDSNDYGYTF
TRBJ2-1 | TRBV5-1 | CASSLVISGRGNEQFF
TRBJ2-3 | TRBV4-1 | CASSQDASALKDTQYF
TRBJ1-2 | TRBV2 | CASSRRGQAPYGYTF
TRBJ2-5 | TRBV20-1 | CSAERGQETQYF
TRBJ2-2 | TRBV7-3 | CASSRKGTASNTGELFF
TRBJ2-1 | TRBV5-4 | CASSWEDRSTYNEQFF
TRBJ2-3 | TRBV6-6 | CASRERGTDTQYF
TRBJ2-7 | TRBV10-3 | CAISESDRGPPHEQYF
TRBJ2-1 | TRBV7-9 | CAGSPFGYNEQFF
TRBJ1-5 | TRBV18 | CASSPGSSNQPQHF
TRBJ1-2 | TRBV7-8 | CASTKGGAQSYF
TRBJ2-3 | TRBV29-1 | CSVPPGGSGSTDTQYF
TRBJ2-7 | TRBV19 | CASSGGRGYEQYF
TRBJ2-1 | TRBV4-3 | CASSQLAGSGGEQFF
TRBJ2-2 | TRBV20-1 | CSARDLVRGGNTGELFF
TRBJ1-4 | TRBV5-6 | CASNRQGPIEKLFF
TRBJ1-2 | TRBV20-1 | CSVPGGQGNSGYTF
TRBJ2-7 | TRBV5-1 | CASSLKGSNYEQYF
TRBJ2-3 | TRBV20-1 | CSARDSRGGPDTQYF
TRBJ2-3 | TRBV11-2 | CASSLVSIAGETDTQYF
TRBJ1-3 | TRBV10-3 | CAISPQGSGNTIYF
TRBJ2-4 | TRBV20-1 | CSARSGAGGLDIQYF
TRBJ1-3 | TRBV29-1 | CSVGTVAGNTIYF
TRBJ1-1 | TRBV20-1 | CSAALGYSEAFF
TRBJ2-1 | TRBV7-6 | CASSASTSGGATEQFF
TRBJ2-1 | TRBV6-5 | CASSYSIASRSYNEQFF
TRBJ2-6 | TRBV12-3/TRBV12-4 | CASSAPPLGGANVLTF
TRBJ2-1 | TRBV11-1 | CASSFGTSGSRAANF
TRBJ2-7 | TRBV29-1 | CSVELETYEQYF
TRBJ2-5 | TRBV20-1 | CSAGGGGKETQYF
TRBJ1-1 | TRBV20-1 | CSARPQLNTEAFF
TRBJ2-1 | TRBV20-1 | CSASPSGRAKNHNEQFF